This T cell receptor (beta chain) appears in the sequencing data of a study of T cell repertoires in cytomegalovirus infection. TCRdb reprocessed the reads with MiXCR, giving one entry per CDR3 protein. The sample lists fewer than 200,000 distinct CDR3 sequences, approximately 15% occurring once. This clonotype was counted ten times or more. Trimming took 2 bases from V and 1 from J, leaving 8 bases between them. The CDR3 loop spans 14 amino acids. The V gene's germline CDR1 is SGHKS and CDR2 YYEKEE (reference sequence). The TCR originated in a human donor in good health (CMV status not recorded). Some clones in this sample may be carry-over from other donors' samples. The sequencing input was PBMCs. The genes are TRBV5-5 and TRBJ2-3; D uncertain. In DNA form, the CDR3 reads TGTGCCAGCAGCTTTGACGGGCGCACAGATACGCAGTATTTT. Translation: CASSFDGRTDTQYF.